The next 29 T cell receptor beta chains were all read from a single sample in a study of neoadjuvant anti-PD-1 for oral cavity cancer. Stated time point: after neoadjuvant nivolumab, at surgical resection. TCRdb keeps only in-frame clones here, not all; method: immunoSEQ multiplex PCR. The sample lists some 40,000 clones; 35% to 45% were seen once. Sequencing was performed on tumor tissue, taken after nivolumab (anti-PD-1) treatment. The receptors were gathered from a person between 40 and 85 years old with oral cavity squamous cell carcinoma.

This clone was seen only a few times. The chain employs TRBV20-1 and TRBJ2-7; D possibly corresponds to TRBD2 (5 bases). Trimming removed 5 bases from V and 6 bases from J, with 11 bases in between. This CDR3 is built from 11 residues. Germline assignment: CDR1 DFQATT and CDR2 SNEGSKA (reference sequence). The CDR3 DNA reads as TGCAGTGCTGAAACTAGTTTCGAGCAGTACTTC. Translation gives CSAETSFEQYF.

There are a few counts of this clone. The gene calls are TRBV28 and TRBJ2-1; D is undetermined. The V end lost 4 bases, the J end lost 0 bases, and 10 bases lay between the germline ends. The CDR3 extends over 15 amino acids. CDR1 MDHEN and CDR2 SYDVKM come from the germline V gene. The CDR3 reads CASSSRPSSYNEQFF. The CDR3 region has the DNA TGTGCCAGCAGTTCCAGGCCGAGCTCCTACAATGAGCAGTTCTTC.

This clone showed up just a few times. The chain employs TRBV9 and TRBJ1-3; 8 bases are shared with TRBD1. This CDR3 has 16 amino acids. Unmatched junction bases numbered 8, after V lost 4 bases and J lost 2 bases. The germline V gene encodes CDR1 SGDLS and CDR2 YYNGEE. CDR3 in DNA: TGTGCCAGCAGCACAGAAACGGACAGGGCTGGAAACACCATATATTTT. It specifies CASSTETDRAGNTIYF.

This clone was counted at least ten times. This chain connects TRBV19 to TRBJ2-7, with TRBD2 matching over 10 bases. Losses at the gene ends were 6 bases for V and 2 bases for J; bases not matched to a gene: 1. The V gene's germline CDR1 is LNHDA and CDR2 SQIVND (reference sequence). The CDR3 sequence is 13 residues long. The CDR3 bases are TGTGCCAGTAGACTAGCGGGAACCTACGAGCAGTACTTC. Protein product: CASRLAGTYEQYF.

By frequency in the sample, this clone is medium-sized. The chain uses TRBV27 and TRBJ1-2, with 12 bases lining up with TRBD1. CDR3 length: 15 residues. Germline V lookup: CDR1 MNHEY, CDR2 SMNVEV (reference sequence). With 6 bases clipped from V and 7 bases from J, the junction kept 9 bases outside the gene matches. The CDR3 loop reads CASSEGTGGLGGYTF. CDR3 nucleotide sequence: TGTGCCAGCAGCGAAGGGACAGGGGGCCTGGGTGGCTACACCTTC.

This clone showed up just a few times. The chain has TRBV5-1 and TRBJ2-7, with 7 bases fitting TRBD1. This CDR3 comprises 15 residues. Trimming removed 4 bases from V and 6 bases from J; junction bases left unmatched: 13. CDR1 and CDR2 (germline): SGHRS, YFSETQ. CDR3 bases: TGCGCCAGCAGCCTGTTGGCGTCTCGACAGGGCGAGCAGTACTTC. Protein product: CASSLLASRQGEQYF.

The V and J genes are TRBV28 and TRBJ2-7; 9 bases are shared with TRBD1. The V and J ends lost 7 bases and 4 bases, in that order; junction bases with no gene match: 11. The CDR3 has 15 residues. Germline values: CDR1 MDHEN, CDR2 SYDVKM. CDR3 in amino acids: CASNSPGQGTYEQYF. Written as DNA, the CDR3 is TGTGCCAGCAACTCACCCGGACAGGGGACATACGAGCAGTACTTC.

This clone has a count of ten or more. The gene calls are TRBV27 and TRBJ2-3; weak D call: TRBD1 (8 bases). V lost 0 bases and J 14 bases, leaving 21 bases between the germline ends. Germline assignment: CDR1 MNHEY and CDR2 SMNVEV (reference sequence). This CDR3 has 15 amino acids. The DNA of the CDR3 is TGTGCCAGCAGTTTATCGATGGGAGGGAGCAGGGGGCCGTATTTT. This sequence encodes CASSLSMGGSRGPYF.

V usage is TRBV4-2 and J usage is TRBJ1-6; tentative D call: TRBD1 (5 bases). The CDR3 is made up of 19 amino acids. The germline V gene encodes CDR1 LGHNA and CDR2 YNFKEQ. Trimming cost V 0 bases and J 2 bases, with 17 bases left between them. The DNA for the CDR3 is TGTGCCAGCAGCCAAGAAATGGTCCGGAGGGGTCCCTATAATTCACCCCTCCACTTT. Its translation: CASSQEMVRRGPYNSPLHF.

This rearrangement joins TRBV14 to TRBJ2-5, with 10 bases identical to TRBD1. This CDR3 is built from 15 residues. Germline CDR1 and CDR2: SGHDN and FVKESK. The ends lost 3 bases at V and 7 bases at J; junction bases unmatched: 8. CDR3 sequence reads: CASSHLTGGASTQYF. CDR3 bases: TGTGCCAGCAGCCATTTGACAGGGGGCGCCTCGACCCAGTACTTC.

The rearrangement links TRBV15 to TRBJ2-4, with 11 bases fitting TRBD1. Trimming took 9 bases from V and 0 from J; bases not matched to a gene: 13. The CDR3 covers 18 residues. Germline V gives CDR1 LNHNV, CDR2 YYDKDF (reference sequence). DNA of the CDR3: TGTGCCACTATGCTTGGGGACAGGGGGTCCCTAGCCAAAAACATTCAGTACTTC. Translated: CATMLGDRGSLAKNIQYF.

This clone has just a few counts. The chain has TRBV7-9 and TRBJ1-2; D gene uncertain. Germline CDR1 SEHNR, CDR2 FQNEAQ (reference sequence). The CDR3 consists of 18 residues. Between the trimmed V and J ends, which lost 2 bases and 2 bases, there was a span of 21 bases. The CDR3 DNA reads TGTGCCAGCAGCTTAACTGGGGTCTGGGTCGAAAAAAACTATGGCTACACCTTC. The encoded protein is CASSLTGVWVEKNYGYTF.

This clone is termed medium-sized. The chain carries TRBV18 and TRBJ1-1; D might be TRBD1 (5 bases). The CDR3 covers 16 residues. The germline gives CDR1 KGHSH, CDR2 LQKENI. V lost 1 base, J lost 0 bases, and 12 bases lay in between. Here the CDR3 DNA reads TGTGCCAGCTCACCACGGACAAAACTAATGAACACTGAAGCTTTCTTT. It codes for CASSPRTKLMNTEAFF.

The rearrangement uses TRBV18 and TRBJ2-4; possible D gene TRBD2, 6 bases. In germline, CDR1 is KGHSH, CDR2 LQKENI. Between the trimmed V and J ends, which lost 7 bases and 10 bases, there was a span of 11 bases. This CDR3 spans 11 amino acids. CDR3 loop: CASLIGGIQYF. For the CDR3, the DNA is TGTGCCAGCTTAATCGGAGGGATTCAGTACTTC.

This sequence joins TRBV18 and TRBJ1-5; D is ambiguous. Germline V gene lookup returns CDR1 KGHSH and CDR2 LQKENI. V was trimmed by 3 bases and J by 3 bases, leaving 9 bases between them. There are 14 residues in the CDR3. CDR3 in DNA: TGTGCCAGCTCACCCTTTTCAGACAATCAGCCCCAGCATTTT. Translated, it gives CASSPFSDNQPQHF.

The CDR3 spells CASSGGQETQYF. The CDR3 nucleotides are TGTGCCAGCTCAGGGGGCCAAGAGACCCAGTACTTC. V and J are TRBV18 and TRBJ2-5; possibly TRBD1 or TRBD2 for D (5 bases each). The CDR3 sequence is 12 residues long. The germline V gene encodes CDR1 KGHSH and CDR2 LQKENI. The V and J ends lost 5 bases and 1 base respectively, with 5 bases between them. The variable domain in full, completed from reference TRBV18 and TRBJ2-5, reads NAGVMQNPRHLVRRRGQEARLRCSPMKGHSHVYWYRQLPEEGLKFMVYLQKENIIDESGMPKERFSAEFPKEGPSILRIQQVVRGDSAAYFCASSGGQETQYFGPGTRLLVL.

This sequence joins TRBV7-8 and TRBJ1-3; 7 bases agree with TRBD1. Germline-derived CDR1 and CDR2 are SGHVS and FQNEAQ. The V and J ends lost 1 base and 0 bases, in that order; junction bases with no gene match: 6. This CDR3 region has 17 residues. In DNA, the CDR3 is TGTGCCAGCAGCTTAGAAGGGACAGCCAACTCTGGAAACACCATATATTTT. This encodes CASSLEGTANSGNTIYF.

This clone was counted at least ten times. The V call is TRBV2, the J call TRBJ1-5; no reliable D call. This CDR3 has 15 residues. Looked up from germline, CDR1 is SNHLY and CDR2 is FYNNEI. Trimming cost V 3 bases and J 1 base, with 10 bases left between them. CDR3 nucleotides: TGTGCCAGCAGTGACTTAGGAGGGAGCAATCAGCCCCAGCATTTT. Its protein product is CASSDLGGSNQPQHF. The variable domain in full, with the rest retrieved from reference TRBV2 and TRBJ1-5, is EPEVTQTPSHQVTQMGQEVILRCVPISNHLYFYWYRQILGQKVEFLVSFYNNEISEKSEIFDDQFSVERPDGSNFTLKIRSTKLEDSAMYFCASSDLGGSNQPQHFGDGTRLSIL.

The V and J genes are TRBV6-5 and TRBJ2-6, with D possibly TRBD1 on 6 matching bases. The CDR3 extends over 15 amino acids. The germline CDR1 and CDR2 sequences are MNHEY and SVGAGI. Trimming took off 5 bases at V and 1 base at J, with 9 bases between the two ends. In nucleotides, the CDR3 is TGTGCCAGCAGTACCCAGGGGTCTGGGGCCAACGTCCTGACTTTC. Translated, it gives CASSTQGSGANVLTF.

J is TRBJ2-1 and V is TRBV7-9, with no clear D. Trimming removed 5 bases from V and 7 bases from J, with 9 bases in between. The CDR3 totals 12 residues. Germline V gene data show CDR1 as SEHNR and CDR2 as FQNEAQ (reference sequence). CDR3 coding DNA: TGTGCCAGCAGCCAAACCGGGAATGAGCAGTTCTTC. It codes for CASSQTGNEQFF.

The V and J genes are TRBV19 and TRBJ2-7; 7 bases map to TRBD1. This CDR3 region has 14 residues. From germline, CDR1 is LNHDA and CDR2 SQIVND (reference sequence). V shed 3 bases and J 1 base; nucleotides not matched to a gene: 3. The CDR3 region is CASSMAGGSYEQYF. CDR3 DNA: TGTGCCAGTAGTATGGCAGGGGGATCCTACGAGCAGTACTTC.

J is TRBJ2-3 and V is TRBV2; 8 bases agree with TRBD1. V dropped 5 bases and J dropped 4; count of bases not matched to a gene: 8. CDR3 length: 15 residues. From germline, CDR1 is SNHLY and CDR2 FYNNEI. As DNA, the CDR3 is TGTGCCAGCAGTAAGCAGGGGGCAGGGTCAGATACGCAGTATTTT. Translation gives CASSKQGAGSDTQYF.

The chain employs TRBV6-5 and TRBJ2-1; 9 bases line up with TRBD2. Germline V gene lookup returns CDR1 MNHEY and CDR2 SVGAGI. J lost 7 bases, V lost 7 bases, and 11 bases had no gene match. The CDR3 runs 15 residues. The CDR3 coding sequence is TGTGCCAGCACCCAACTGGGCGGGGGGGATAATGAGCAGTTCTTC. This codes for CASTQLGGGDNEQFF.

This clone has a count of ten or more. The chain carries TRBV6-4 and TRBJ2-2; D perhaps matches TRBD2 (6 bases). V dropped 7 bases and J dropped 5 bases, with 17 bases sitting between them. This CDR3 contains 15 residues. The germline V gene encodes CDR1 MRHNA and CDR2 SNTAGT. CDR3 amino acids: CASKNKAGGTGELFF. CDR3 nucleotide sequence: TGTGCCAGCAAAAACAAGGCCGGGGGAACCGGGGAGCTGTTTTTT.

J is TRBJ1-2 and V is TRBV5-1; D possibly corresponds to TRBD1 (6 bases). In germline, CDR1 is SGHRS, CDR2 YFSETQ. This CDR3 is built from 13 residues. Between the trimmed V and J ends, which lost 2 bases and 7 bases, there was a span of 12 bases. CDR3 protein: CASSLQGGAGYTF. CDR3 DNA: TGCGCCAGCAGCTTACAGGGAGGTGCTGGCTACACCTTC.

This clone has more than one count but fewer than ten. This chain links TRBV7-9 with TRBJ2-7, with 14 bases that match TRBD2. V lost 4 bases, J lost 8 bases, and 7 bases stayed unmatched. The CDR3 contains 15 residues. Germline assignment: CDR1 SEHNR and CDR2 FQNEAQ (reference sequence). The CDR3 DNA is TGTGCCAGCAGCTACGGGACTAGCGGGAGTTCACAGCAGTACTTC. Translation: CASSYGTSGSSQQYF.

This clone was recorded at least ten times. The CDR3 bases are TGCGCCAGCAGCACGTCAGGGAGGGGCACTGAAGCTTTCTTT. This codes for CASSTSGRGTEAFF. V usage is TRBV5-1 and J usage is TRBJ1-1; a possible D gene is TRBD1 (5 bases). The CDR3 totals 14 residues. The germline V gene encodes CDR1 SGHRS and CDR2 YFSETQ. Trimming cost V 4 bases and J 4 bases, with 14 bases left between them.

This clone was recorded at least ten times. This rearrangement joins TRBV2 to TRBJ1-1; TRBD1 agrees at 8 bases. V lost 6 bases to trimming and J lost 6 bases; unmatched junction nucleotides: 3. Germline loops: CDR1 SNHLY, CDR2 FYNNEI. This CDR3 contains 12 residues. DNA for the CDR3: TGTGCCAGCAGAAGGACAGGGTCTGAAGCTTTCTTT. It encodes CASRRTGSEAFF.

The V gene is TRBV7-8, the J gene TRBJ2-3; D tentatively fits TRBD1 or TRBD2 (5 bases each). In germline, CDR1 is SGHVS, CDR2 FQNEAQ. This CDR3 comprises 14 residues. Trimming cost V 5 bases and J 5 bases, with 14 bases left between them. Here the CDR3 reads CASSPFEGLDTQYF. The CDR3 region has the DNA TGTGCCAGCAGCCCTTTCGAGGGGTTAGATACGCAGTATTTT.